This T cell receptor beta chain was captured in a study of cytomegalovirus exposure and HLA in healthy donors. Study information: An earlier analysis identified approximately 120 million unique TCR beta sequences in about 179 million T cells.

The PCR contained 60 Vbeta and 13 Jbeta primers. TCRdb keeps only in-frame clones here, not all; method: immunoSEQ multiplex PCR. The data hold 90,000 or so clones, with roughly 82% observed a single time. Turning to this clone: Its cognate antigen is unknown.

Study-wide points: Among the sequence variants, a highly shared cluster was likely an artifact of sequencing. Common viral pathogens seemed, in a later analysis, to connect with several of the most significant clusters. A few CMV-associated chains proved CMV antigen-specific in vitro.

The receptor comes from a man aged 30 to 45 in good health and CMV-seropositive. Sequencing input: PBMCs.

The CDR3 loop is CASSYQGQVVDTQYF. Written as DNA, the CDR3 is TGTGCCAGCAGTTACCAGGGGCAGGTGGTAGATACGCAGTATTTT. The chain employs TRBV6-5 and TRBJ2-3; perhaps TRBD1 as D (6 bases). Germline V gene sequence: CDR1 MNHEY, CDR2 SVGAGI. V was pared by 2 bases and J by 5 bases, with 14 bases between. CDR3 length: 15 residues.